The clone carrying this TCR beta chain was seen a few times. Its specificity is not known. This entry is derived from a study of identical twins. Study observations and caveats: Twin sharing of out-of-frame TCR alpha was underestimated by models in monozygotic pairs. High-abundance cord blood beta clonotypes had fewer insertions; memory repertoires showed none. For out-of-frame beta sequences, excess twin sharing was weaker.

Everyone who donated was a healthy Caucasian. A single record per CDR3 protein comes from TCRdb applying MiXCR to the 5' RACE reads. The sample gives 420,000 or so distinct CDR3 sequences, about 18% of which show up once; 9.5% to 15% is in the top ten. The germline V gene has CDR1 SEHNR and CDR2 FQNEAQ (reference sequence). Deletions cut 5 bases from V and 1 base from J, with 18 bases between. The CDR3 contains 16 residues. The sample taken for sequencing was naive T cells sorted from blood. The sequence came from a man in his forties or fifties in good health. This chain uses TRBV7-9 with TRBJ2-7; D may correspond to TRBD1 or TRBD2 (5 bases each). The CDR3 DNA reads as TGTGCCAGCAGCCCAGAGCCGGGACGTGGATCCTACGAGCAGTACTTC. It yields the protein CASSPEPGRGSYEQYF.